A selection of T cell receptor beta chains follows, all from one sample in a study of shared clonotypes between healthy human individuals. Clones were sequenced by immunoSEQ multiplex PCR, and TCRdb holds only the in-frame ones, with some missing. The sample includes about 2 million clones, 85% to 95% of them seen just once. The sequencing sample was made of naive CD8+ T cells sorted from blood. These receptors all come from a man aged 18 to 29 in good health. Both conserved end residues are part of each CDR3. The D gene is left open where the match is weak. A clone size is listed for some rows: how often the clone was seen (once, few, many), or a class if it is expanded.

abundance	v_gene	d_gene	j_gene	CDR3nt	CDR3aa
NA	TRBV5-8	TRBD1	TRBJ1-4	TGTGCCAGCAGCTTGCGGGACAGGGCTTCTACTAATGAAAAACTGTTTTTT	CASSLRDRASTNEKLFF
NA	TRBV6-5	NA	TRBJ2-1	TGTGCCAGCAGTTACTCCGCTTGGCAGGGTCACAATGAGCAGTTCTTC	CASSYSAWQGHNEQFF
NA	TRBV7-8	TRBD2	TRBJ2-7	TGTGCCAGCAGCTCCCCCGGGACTAGCGGGATCTACGAGCAGTACTTC	CASSSPGTSGIYEQYF
NA	TRBV6-5	NA	TRBJ2-1	TGTGCCAGCTCGGGGACTGAGCACAATGAGCAGTTCTTC	CASSGTEHNEQFF
NA	TRBV6-1	TRBD1	TRBJ2-7	TGTGCCAGCAGTGATAGACAGGGAATCTACGAGCAGTACTTC	CASSDRQGIYEQYF
NA	TRBV6-5	NA	TRBJ1-5	TGTGCCAGCAGTTCGACGGGTTGGAGCAATCAGCCCCAGCATTTT	CASSSTGWSNQPQHF
NA	TRBV2	NA	TRBJ2-5	TGTGCCAGCAGGAGCGGGACAGAAGAGACCCAGTACTTC	CASRSGTEETQYF
NA	TRBV6-5	NA	TRBJ1-1	TGTGCCAGCAGCTGGTCAGGGAGGGGGAACACTGAAGCTTTCTTT	CASSWSGRGNTEAFF
NA	TRBV6-5	TRBD1	TRBJ1-4	TGTGCCAGCAGCCGGACAGGGGACGAAAAACTGTTTTTT	CASSRTGDEKLFF
NA	TRBV11-2	NA	TRBJ2-7	TGTGCCAGCAGCTTAGATAAAAGTCAGGGTGGTTCCTACGAGCAGTACTTC	CASSLDKSQGGSYEQYF
NA	TRBV11-2	TRBD2	TRBJ2-3	TGTGCCAGCAGCGGTAGACTAGCGGGGAGCACAGATACGCAGTATTTT	CASSGRLAGSTDTQYF
NA	TRBV5-8	NA	TRBJ2-7	TGTGCCAGCAGCTTTCGAGAAATCTACGAGCAGTACTTC	CASSFREIYEQYF
NA	TRBV11-2	NA	TRBJ1-3	TGTGCCAGCGGAGACAGCCACAACTCTGGAAACACCATATATTTT	CASGDSHNSGNTIYF
NA	TRBV11-2	TRBD2	TRBJ2-5	TGTGCCAGCAGCTTAGGTGCGGGGGATGAAGGGACCCAGTACTTC	CASSLGAGDEGTQYF
few	TRBV5-1	NA	TRBJ2-7	TGCGCCAGCAGCTTGGGGGGGTACGAGCAGTACTTC	CASSLGGYEQYF
NA	TRBV29-1	NA	TRBJ1-4	TGCAGCGTTAGGGCAATGACGAATGAAAAACTGTTTTTT	CSVRAMTNEKLFF
NA	TRBV4-3	NA	TRBJ2-1	TGCGCCAGCAGCCAGCCCGAGGGGTACAATGAGCAGTTCTTC	CASSQPEGYNEQFF
NA	TRBV4-1	NA	TRBJ2-3	TGCGCCAGCAGCCAAGGGACAGCTAGCACAGATACGCAGTATTTT	CASSQGTASTDTQYF